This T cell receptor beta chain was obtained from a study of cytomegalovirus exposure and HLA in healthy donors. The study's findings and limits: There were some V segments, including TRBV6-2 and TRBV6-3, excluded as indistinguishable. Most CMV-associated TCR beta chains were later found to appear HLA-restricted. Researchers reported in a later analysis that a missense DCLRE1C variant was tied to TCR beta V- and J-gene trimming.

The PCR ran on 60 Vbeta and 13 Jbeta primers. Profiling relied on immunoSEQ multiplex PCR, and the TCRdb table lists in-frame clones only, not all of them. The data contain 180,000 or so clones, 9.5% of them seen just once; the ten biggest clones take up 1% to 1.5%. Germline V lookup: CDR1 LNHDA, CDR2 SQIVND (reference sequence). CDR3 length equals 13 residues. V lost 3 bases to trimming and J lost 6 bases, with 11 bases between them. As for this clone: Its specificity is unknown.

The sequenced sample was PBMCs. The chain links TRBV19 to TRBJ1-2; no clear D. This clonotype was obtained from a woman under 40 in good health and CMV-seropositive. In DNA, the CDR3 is TGTGCCAGTAGTATTGTCTACTCTGATGGCTACACCTTC. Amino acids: CASSIVYSDGYTF.